This TCR beta chain was sequenced in a study of T cell responses to AZD1222 COVID-19 vaccine. The overall study: Pooled together were second doses at about 4 or about 12 weeks.

Concerning this clone: What it recognizes is unknown.

Study results and caveats: Nearly half of spike-specific TCRs reportedly target unmutated variant regions. Spike was spanned by vaccine-associated CD4 TCRs, with dominance at 160-218 and 743-854. Baseline testing showed seropositivity in only 6 or 7 AZD1222 recipients.

Sequencing used immunoSEQ multiplex PCR; TCRdb keeps in-frame clones, though not all of them. The table shows 150,000 to 200,000 clones, with more than 85% occurring only once. Sequenced material: peripheral blood, taken on day 0 of AZD1222 vaccination. The receptor was derived from an adult in good health.

The CDR3 here is CAYVGHEQYF. As DNA, the CDR3 is TGTGCCTACGTGGGTCACGAGCAGTACTTC. The V call is TRBV7-3, the J call TRBJ2-7; D gene unclear. Germline CDR1 is SGHTA and CDR2 is FQGTGA. Trimming cost V 11 bases and J 5 bases, with 10 bases left between them. The CDR3 has 10 amino acids.